Listed below are T cell receptor beta chains from one sample, sequenced in a study of metastatic and nonmetastatic thyroid tumors. TCRdb reassembled clones from the PCR reads with MiXCR. The sample comprises about 9,500 clones, about 30% of which are singletons, and roughly a fifth rests with the top ten. Specimen: tumor tissue. Every receptor here comes from a female donor with papillary thyroid cancer or a benign thyroid nodule (not recorded which). Some clones in this sample may be carry-over from other donors' samples. Both conserved end residues are part of each CDR3. Each record gives: J gene, clone size, V gene, D gene, CDR3 protein, CDR3 DNA. A D gene is named only where the DNA matches it firmly. Size is omitted from some rows. Given values are once, few, many or a class for expanded clones.

j_gene: TRBJ1-5
abundance: few
v_gene: TRBV27
d_gene: -
CDR3aa: CASSGTGNRNQPQHF
CDR3nt: TGTGCCAGCAGTGGAACAGGTAATCGCAATCAGCCCCAGCATTTT

j_gene: TRBJ1-2
abundance: medium-sized
v_gene: TRBV30
d_gene: -
CDR3aa: CAPPQVNYGYTF
CDR3nt: TGTGCCCCCCCCCAGGTGAACTATGGCTACACCTTC

j_gene: TRBJ2-1
abundance: -
v_gene: TRBV6-7
d_gene: TRBD2
CDR3aa: CASLRTSDYNEQFF
CDR3nt: TGTGCCAGCTTAAGGACTAGCGACTACAATGAGCAGTTCTTC

j_gene: TRBJ2-6
abundance: -
v_gene: TRBV20-1
d_gene: -
CDR3aa: CSALLETGANVLTF
CDR3nt: TGCAGTGCCCTTTTAGAAACGGGGGCCAACGTCCTGACTTTC

j_gene: TRBJ2-1
abundance: -
v_gene: TRBV14
d_gene: TRBD2
CDR3aa: CASSARRAGGYNEQFF
CDR3nt: TGTGCCAGCAGCGCCCGGCGAGCGGGAGGCTACAATGAGCAGTTCTTC

j_gene: TRBJ2-1
abundance: -
v_gene: TRBV7-2
d_gene: TRBD1
CDR3aa: CASSSGTGVNEQFF
CDR3nt: TGCGCCAGCAGCTCAGGGACAGGGGTCAATGAGCAGTTCTTC

j_gene: TRBJ1-6
abundance: few
v_gene: TRBV19
d_gene: -
CDR3aa: CASSMIQRNSPLHF
CDR3nt: TGTGCCAGTAGTATGATTCAGAGAAATTCACCCCTCCACTTT

j_gene: TRBJ1-2
abundance: -
v_gene: TRBV28
d_gene: -
CDR3aa: CASSRSHGYTF
CDR3nt: TGTGCCAGCAGTCGGAGCCATGGCTACACCTTC

j_gene: TRBJ2-1
abundance: -
v_gene: TRBV6-5
d_gene: TRBD2
CDR3aa: CASRVGTSGGIYNEQFF
CDR3nt: TGTGCCAGCAGGGTCGGGACTAGCGGGGGTATATACAATGAGCAGTTCTTC

j_gene: TRBJ1-5
abundance: -
v_gene: TRBV20-1
d_gene: -
CDR3aa: CSARDYTSSQPQHF
CDR3nt: TGCAGTGCTAGAGATTATACAAGTAGTCAGCCCCAGCATTTT

j_gene: TRBJ2-3
abundance: once
v_gene: TRBV20-1
d_gene: TRBD2
CDR3aa: CSASRGVKYF
CDR3nt: TGCAGTGCCTCGCGGGGGGTGAAGTATTTT

j_gene: TRBJ1-6
abundance: -
v_gene: TRBV6-1
d_gene: -
CDR3aa: CASSPGWSNSPLHF
CDR3nt: TGTGCCAGCAGCCCAGGGTGGTCAAATTCACCCCTCCACTTT

j_gene: TRBJ2-7
abundance: few
v_gene: TRBV10-1
d_gene: -
CDR3aa: CASSPNPGIHEQYF
CDR3nt: TGCGCCAGCAGCCCTAACCCCGGAATCCACGAGCAGTACTTC

j_gene: TRBJ1-1
abundance: few
v_gene: TRBV12-5
d_gene: -
CDR3aa: CASGLPRKGELHTEAFF
CDR3nt: TGTGCTAGTGGTTTGCCCAGGAAGGGGGAACTGCACACTGAAGCTTTCTTT

j_gene: TRBJ1-1
abundance: -
v_gene: TRBV6-4
d_gene: TRBD1
CDR3aa: CASIYSTSAGGNTEAFF
CDR3nt: TGTGCCAGCATCTACTCGACGAGCGCAGGGGGGAACACTGAAGCTTTCTTT

j_gene: TRBJ2-3
abundance: -
v_gene: TRBV11-2
d_gene: TRBD2
CDR3aa: CASSATRSGRGSDTQYF
CDR3nt: TGTGCCAGCAGCGCCACTCGGAGCGGGAGAGGGTCAGATACGCAGTATTTT

j_gene: TRBJ2-1
abundance: medium-sized
v_gene: TRBV6-1
d_gene: TRBD2
CDR3aa: CASSRNSGSPDEQFF
CDR3nt: TGTGCCAGCAGCCGCAATAGCGGGAGTCCGGATGAGCAGTTCTTC

j_gene: TRBJ2-1
abundance: medium-sized
v_gene: TRBV4-2
d_gene: -
CDR3aa: CASSQQLEDEQFF
CDR3nt: TGTGCCAGCAGCCAACAACTAGAGGATGAGCAGTTCTTC

j_gene: TRBJ1-2
abundance: -
v_gene: TRBV4-1
d_gene: -
CDR3aa: CASSQESRPPRGYTF
CDR3nt: TGCGCCAGCAGCCAAGAGAGTCGCCCCCCTCGCGGCTACACCTTC

j_gene: TRBJ2-5
abundance: many
v_gene: TRBV4-1
d_gene: -
CDR3aa: CASSQGGGGPQETQYF
CDR3nt: TGCGCCAGCAGCCAGGGGGGTGGAGGACCACAAGAGACCCAGTACTTC

j_gene: TRBJ2-5
abundance: -
v_gene: TRBV5-1
d_gene: -
CDR3aa: CASSLDTVRETQYF
CDR3nt: TGCGCCAGCAGCTTAGATACAGTGCGTGAGACCCAGTACTTC

j_gene: TRBJ2-7
abundance: -
v_gene: TRBV28
d_gene: TRBD1
CDR3aa: CATLDRGRSNEQYF
CDR3nt: TGTGCCACCCTTGACAGGGGGCGTTCGAACGAGCAGTACTTC

j_gene: TRBJ2-2
abundance: -
v_gene: TRBV9
d_gene: -
CDR3aa: CASSVFGTPSVELFF
CDR3nt: TGTGCCAGCAGCGTATTTGGGACCCCGTCCGTGGAGCTGTTTTTT

j_gene: TRBJ2-1
abundance: few
v_gene: TRBV24-1
d_gene: TRBD2
CDR3aa: CATLLAVGNEQFF
CDR3nt: TGTGCCACCTTACTAGCGGTCGGGAATGAGCAGTTCTTC

j_gene: TRBJ2-1
abundance: -
v_gene: TRBV7-8
d_gene: -
CDR3aa: CASSLVFVGQFF
CDR3nt: TGTGCCAGCAGCTTAGTTTTCGTGGGGCAGTTCTTC

j_gene: TRBJ2-7
abundance: few
v_gene: TRBV19
d_gene: -
CDR3aa: CASSEGLEQYF
CDR3nt: TGTGCCAGTAGTGAGGGCCTGGAGCAGTACTTC

j_gene: TRBJ2-5
abundance: once
v_gene: TRBV6-1
d_gene: -
CDR3aa: CASSPLGGRDQETQYF
CDR3nt: TGTGCCAGCAGTCCGCTCGGGGGCCGTGACCAAGAGACCCAGTACTTC

j_gene: TRBJ2-5
abundance: medium-sized
v_gene: TRBV27
d_gene: -
CDR3aa: CASSLYQQETQYF
CDR3nt: TGTGCCAGCAGTTTATATCAGCAAGAGACCCAGTACTTC

j_gene: TRBJ2-1
abundance: -
v_gene: TRBV12-3/TRBV12-4
d_gene: TRBD2
CDR3aa: CASSWRLADYNEQFF
CDR3nt: TGTGCCAGCAGCTGGAGGCTAGCGGATTACAATGAGCAGTTCTTC

j_gene: TRBJ1-5
abundance: -
v_gene: TRBV28
d_gene: -
CDR3aa: CASRSGGTQPQHF
CDR3nt: TGTGCCAGCAGATCCGGGGGCACTCAGCCCCAGCATTTT

j_gene: TRBJ1-1
abundance: few
v_gene: TRBV27
d_gene: TRBD1
CDR3aa: CASSLYGTGETEAFF
CDR3nt: TGTGCCAGCAGTTTGTACGGGACAGGGGAGACTGAAGCTTTCTTT